The rows below give T cell receptor beta chains drawn from one sample of a study of identical twins. TCRdb independently ran MiXCR on the 5' RACE reads; one entry per CDR3 protein. The table lists 500,000 to 650,000 distinct CDR3 sequences, around 24% of them singletons, with around 0.47% in the top ten. These data are also associated with another study on yellow fever vaccine responses in identical twins.

Sequences were obtained from CD4+ T cells sorted from blood. Receptor source: a woman in her late teens or twenties in good health. Both conserved end residues are part of each CDR3. Each record gives: D gene, J gene, V gene, clone size, CDR3 DNA, CDR3 protein. A D gene is named only where the DNA matches it firmly. Part of the rows lack a size; the others show once, few, many or a class for expanded clones.

TRBD1,TRBJ2-2,TRBV4-1,.,TGCGCCAGCAGCCAAGGGGACAGGGGTGCCGGGGAGCTGTTTTTT,CASSQGDRGAGELFF
.,TRBJ1-1,TRBV29-1,.,TGCAGCGTTGCGGGAGTCAGGGACACTGAAGCTTTCTTT,CSVAGVRDTEAFF
.,TRBJ2-3,TRBV4-1,.,TGCGCCAGCAGCCAAGTCGGGCTTATAATAGATACGCAGTATTTT,CASSQVGLIIDTQYF
TRBD2,TRBJ2-1,TRBV12-3/TRBV12-4,few,TGTGCCAGCAGTTTAGGGACTAGGATCCGACTGGGCAATGAGCAGTTCTTC,CASSLGTRIRLGNEQFF
TRBD1,TRBJ1-3,TRBV6-5,few,TGTGCCACCATTACAGGGGACTCTGGAAACACCATATATTTT,CATITGDSGNTIYF
.,TRBJ2-3,TRBV4-2,many,TGTGCCAGCAGCCAAGACAGGACTAACACAGATACGCAGTATTTT,CASSQDRTNTDTQYF
.,TRBJ2-6,TRBV7-9,.,TGTGCCAGCAGAACGACAGCTTCTGGGGCCAACGTCCTGACTTTC,CASRTTASGANVLTF
.,TRBJ2-3,TRBV24-1,few,TGTGCCACCAGTGATTTGACAGCTAGCACAGATACGCAGTATTTT,CATSDLTASTDTQYF
.,TRBJ2-7,TRBV3-1,.,TGTGCCAGCAGCCAAGGCCTCATGGACGAGCAGTACTTC,CASSQGLMDEQYF
.,TRBJ2-5,TRBV29-1,few,TGCAGCGTTGACCTTGTCCAAGAGACCCAGTACTTC,CSVDLVQETQYF
TRBD1,TRBJ2-7,TRBV5-1,.,TGCGCCAGCAGCAAGGGGGGACAGGGGAGCTCCTACGAGCAGTACTTC,CASSKGGQGSSYEQYF
.,TRBJ2-4,TRBV13,.,TGTGCCAGCAGCTGGCGGTCCGGGGTAGCGGACGAAAACATTCAGTACTTC,CASSWRSGVADENIQYF
.,TRBJ2-5,TRBV5-1,.,TGCGCCAGCAGCTCGAACCCGGGGGGCCTCCAAGAGACCCAGTACTTC,CASSSNPGGLQETQYF
TRBD2,TRBJ2-1,TRBV28,.,TGTGCCAGCAGGGGACTAGGGTCCAATGAGCAGTTCTTC,CASRGLGSNEQFF
.,TRBJ2-3,TRBV7-3,few,TGTGCCAGCAGCCCGACAAGCTACAACACAGATACGCAGTATTTT,CASSPTSYNTDTQYF
TRBD2,TRBJ2-3,TRBV11-2,.,TGTGCCAGCAGCGAGGTGATAATAGCGGGGGGCACAGATACGCAGTATTTT,CASSEVIIAGGTDTQYF
.,TRBJ2-7,TRBV7-2,.,TGTGCCAGCAGCTTACGGGTTGCGCGACGGGTCGACGAGCAGTACTTC,CASSLRVARRVDEQYF